This T cell receptor beta chain was documented in a study of cytomegalovirus exposure and HLA in healthy donors. Germline-derived CDR1 and CDR2 are LNHDA and SQIVND (reference sequence). The junction had 5 bases not matched to a gene; V was cut back by 10 bases and J by 4 bases. The CDR3 totals 13 residues. General study points: In the 130 or so validation repertoires, a later analysis found that first-cohort TCR clusters tended to co-occur. It was about 180 TCR beta chains that were listed as cytomegalovirus-associated.

Donors were drawn from the approximately 120-subject validation cohort, separate from the approximately 680-subject first cohort. In the case of this clone: Antigen specificity is unknown.

The method was immunoSEQ multiplex PCR; TCRdb's version includes in-frame clones alone and lacks a portion of them. The sample carries hundreds of thousands of clones, roughly 87% recorded once. This sequence joins TRBV19 and TRBJ1-2; TRBD1 matches 11 bases. The receptor's source is a woman aged 18-29 years in good health and CMV-seropositive. Material: PBMCs. CDR3 DNA sequence: TGTGCCACCGGGACAGGGGGAATCTATGGCTACACCTTC. It yields the protein CATGTGGIYGYTF.